The clone carrying this T cell receptor beta chain was seen a few times. The data stem from a study of beta chain features in type 1 diabetes. Expressed TCRB transcripts were sequenced because the isolated RNA had all been reverse transcribed beforehand. The repertoire was sequenced with immunoSEQ multiplex PCR; TCRdb's copy has only in-frame clones and lacks some. The sample has about 240,000 clones, 25% to 30% seen once. The sequencing sample was made of central memory CD4+ T cells from blood. This receptor was taken from a man aged 25-40 years in good health.

In DNA form, the CDR3 reads TGTGCCAGCAGTTTATGGGGCCGAAGCTCCTACAATGAGCAGTTCTTC. Translating gives CASSLWGRSSYNEQFF. This sequence joins TRBV27 and TRBJ2-1, with a possible D match to TRBD1 (5 bases). This CDR3 is 16 amino acids long. V was trimmed by 1 base and J by 0 bases, leaving 10 bases between them. Germline-derived CDR1 and CDR2 are MNHEY and SMNVEV (reference sequence).